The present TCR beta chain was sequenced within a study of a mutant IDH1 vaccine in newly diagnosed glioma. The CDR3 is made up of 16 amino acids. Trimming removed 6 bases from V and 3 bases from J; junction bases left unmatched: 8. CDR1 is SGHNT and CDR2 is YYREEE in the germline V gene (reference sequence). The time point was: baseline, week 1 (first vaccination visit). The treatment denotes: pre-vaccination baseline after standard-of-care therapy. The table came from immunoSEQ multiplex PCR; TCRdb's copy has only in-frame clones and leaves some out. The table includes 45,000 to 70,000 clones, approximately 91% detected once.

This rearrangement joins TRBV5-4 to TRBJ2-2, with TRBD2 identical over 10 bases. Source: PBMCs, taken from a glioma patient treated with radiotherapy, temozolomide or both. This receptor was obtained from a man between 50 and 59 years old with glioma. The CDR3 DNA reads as TGTGCCAGCAACAAGCGGGGGGGCCAGGACACCGGGGAGCTGTTTTTT. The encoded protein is CASNKRGGQDTGELFF.